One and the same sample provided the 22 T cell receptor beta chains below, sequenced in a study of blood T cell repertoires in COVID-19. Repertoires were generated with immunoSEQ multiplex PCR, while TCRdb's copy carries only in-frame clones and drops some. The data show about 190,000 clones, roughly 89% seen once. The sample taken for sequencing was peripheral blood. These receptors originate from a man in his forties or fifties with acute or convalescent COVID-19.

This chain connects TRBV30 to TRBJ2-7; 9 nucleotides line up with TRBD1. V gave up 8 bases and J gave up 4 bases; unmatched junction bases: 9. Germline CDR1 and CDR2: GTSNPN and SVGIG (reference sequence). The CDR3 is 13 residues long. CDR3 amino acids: CAGTGISEYEQYF. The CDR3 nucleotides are TGTGCCGGGACAGGGATATCGGAATACGAGCAGTACTTC.

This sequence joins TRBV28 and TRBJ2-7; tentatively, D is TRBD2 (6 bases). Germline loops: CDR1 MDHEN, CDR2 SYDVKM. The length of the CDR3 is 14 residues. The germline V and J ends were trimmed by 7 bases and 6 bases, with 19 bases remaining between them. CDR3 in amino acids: CASILTVGGGEQYF. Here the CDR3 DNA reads TGTGCCAGCATTCTTACCGTCGGGGGAGGCGAGCAGTACTTC.

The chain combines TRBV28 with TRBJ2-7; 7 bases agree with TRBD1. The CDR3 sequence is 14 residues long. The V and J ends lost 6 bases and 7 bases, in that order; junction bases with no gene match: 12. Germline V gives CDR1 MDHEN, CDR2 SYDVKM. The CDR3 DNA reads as TGTGCCAGCAGCCCCGGGACAGCCACGTGGGAGCAGTACTTC. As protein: CASSPGTATWEQYF.

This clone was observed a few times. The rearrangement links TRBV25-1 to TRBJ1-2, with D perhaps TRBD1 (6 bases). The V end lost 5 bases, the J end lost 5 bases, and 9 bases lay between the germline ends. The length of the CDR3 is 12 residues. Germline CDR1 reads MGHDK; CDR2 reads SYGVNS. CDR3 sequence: CASSQGYYGYTF. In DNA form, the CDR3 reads TGTGCCAGCAGTCAGGGGTATTATGGCTACACCTTC.

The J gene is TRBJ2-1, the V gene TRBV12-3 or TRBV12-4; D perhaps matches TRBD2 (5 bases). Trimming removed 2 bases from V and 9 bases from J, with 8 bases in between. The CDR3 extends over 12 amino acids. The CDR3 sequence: CASSLSEGEQFF. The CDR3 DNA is TGTGCCAGCAGTTTAAGTGAGGGTGAGCAGTTCTTC.

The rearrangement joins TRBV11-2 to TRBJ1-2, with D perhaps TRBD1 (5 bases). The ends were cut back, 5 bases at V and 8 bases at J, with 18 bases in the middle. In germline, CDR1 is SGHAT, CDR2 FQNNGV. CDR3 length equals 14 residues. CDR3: CASSAQVLNWGYTF. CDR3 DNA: TGTGCCAGCAGCGCACAGGTGCTCAATTGGGGCTACACCTTC.

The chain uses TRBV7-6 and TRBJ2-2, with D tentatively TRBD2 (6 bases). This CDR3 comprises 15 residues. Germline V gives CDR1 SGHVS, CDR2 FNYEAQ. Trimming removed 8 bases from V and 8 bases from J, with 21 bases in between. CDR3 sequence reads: CASSLALSGAGELFF. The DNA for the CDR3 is TGTGCCAGCTCCTTAGCCCTTAGCGGAGCGGGGGAGCTGTTTTTT.

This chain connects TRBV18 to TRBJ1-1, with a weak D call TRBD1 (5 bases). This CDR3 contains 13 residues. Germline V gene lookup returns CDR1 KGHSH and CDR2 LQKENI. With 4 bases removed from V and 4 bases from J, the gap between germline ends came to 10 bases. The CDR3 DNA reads TGTGCCAGCTCACAGGGGTTGGGCACTGAAGCTTTCTTT. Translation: CASSQGLGTEAFF.

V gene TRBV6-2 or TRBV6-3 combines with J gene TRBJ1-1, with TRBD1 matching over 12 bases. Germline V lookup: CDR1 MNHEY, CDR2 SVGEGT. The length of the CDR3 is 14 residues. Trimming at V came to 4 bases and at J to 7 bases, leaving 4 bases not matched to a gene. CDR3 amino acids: CASSFRDRGLEAFF. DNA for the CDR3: TGTGCCAGCAGTTTCCGGGACAGGGGGCTTGAAGCTTTCTTT.

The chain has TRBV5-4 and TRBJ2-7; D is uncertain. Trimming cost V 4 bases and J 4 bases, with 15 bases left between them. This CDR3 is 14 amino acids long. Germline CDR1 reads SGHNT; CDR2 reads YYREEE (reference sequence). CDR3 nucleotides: TGTGCCAGCAGCCCGGTAGTGAATTCGTACGAGCAGTACTTC. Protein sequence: CASSPVVNSYEQYF.

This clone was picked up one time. CDR3 DNA sequence: TGCGCCAGCAGTCCTAGACAGGGCTCGGCGAACACCGGGGAGCTGTTTTTT. Translated: CASSPRQGSANTGELFF. The rearrangement uses TRBV10-1 and TRBJ2-2, with TRBD1 identical over 7 bases. This CDR3 comprises 17 residues. Trimming at V came to 5 bases and at J to 0 bases, leaving 9 bases not matched to a gene. Germline values: CDR1 WNHNN, CDR2 SYGVQD (reference sequence).

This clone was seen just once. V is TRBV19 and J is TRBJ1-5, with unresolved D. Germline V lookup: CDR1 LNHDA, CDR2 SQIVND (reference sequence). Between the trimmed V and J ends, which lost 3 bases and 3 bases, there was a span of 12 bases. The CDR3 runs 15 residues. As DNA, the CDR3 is TGTGCCAGTAGTATTAATTGGAGGACCAATCAGCCCCAGCATTTT. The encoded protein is CASSINWRTNQPQHF.

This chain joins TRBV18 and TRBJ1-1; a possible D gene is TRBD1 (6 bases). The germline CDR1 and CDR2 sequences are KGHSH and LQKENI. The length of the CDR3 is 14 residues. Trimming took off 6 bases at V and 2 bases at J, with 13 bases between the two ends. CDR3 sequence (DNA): TGTGCCAGCTCCGCACAGGGTCGAAACACTGAAGCTTTCTTT. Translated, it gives CASSAQGRNTEAFF.

For the CDR3, the DNA is TGTGCCAGCTCACCATCTGGGACAGCCGCCCTCTACGAGCAGTACTTC. It encodes CASSPSGTAALYEQYF. This rearrangement joins TRBV18 to TRBJ2-7; 7 bases agree with TRBD1. The CDR3 runs 16 residues. V lost 2 bases to trimming and J lost 3 bases; unmatched junction nucleotides: 10. Germline-derived CDR1 and CDR2 are KGHSH and LQKENI.

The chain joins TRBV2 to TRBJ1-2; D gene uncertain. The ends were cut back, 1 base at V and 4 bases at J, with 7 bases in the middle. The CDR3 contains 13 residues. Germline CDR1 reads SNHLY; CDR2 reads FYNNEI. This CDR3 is CASSEDRVYGYTF. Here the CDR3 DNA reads TGTGCCAGCAGTGAAGACAGAGTCTATGGCTACACCTTC.

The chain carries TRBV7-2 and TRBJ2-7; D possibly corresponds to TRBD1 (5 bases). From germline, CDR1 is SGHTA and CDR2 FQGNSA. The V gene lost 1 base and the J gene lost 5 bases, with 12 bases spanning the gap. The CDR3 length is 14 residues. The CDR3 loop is CASSLDQGHHEQYF. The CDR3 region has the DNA TGTGCCAGCAGCTTAGACCAGGGTCACCACGAGCAGTACTTC.

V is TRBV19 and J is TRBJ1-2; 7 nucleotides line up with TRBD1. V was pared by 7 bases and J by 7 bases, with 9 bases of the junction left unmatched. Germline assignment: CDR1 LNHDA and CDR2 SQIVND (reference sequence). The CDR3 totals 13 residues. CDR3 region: CASKGDRAGGYTF. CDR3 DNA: TGTGCCAGTAAAGGAGACAGGGCCGGTGGCTACACCTTC.

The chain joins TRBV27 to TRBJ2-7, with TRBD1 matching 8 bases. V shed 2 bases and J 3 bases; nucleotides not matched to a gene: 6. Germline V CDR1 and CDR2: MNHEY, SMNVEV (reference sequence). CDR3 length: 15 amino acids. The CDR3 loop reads CASSLGTGESYEQYF. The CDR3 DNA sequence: TGTGCCAGCAGTTTAGGGACAGGCGAGAGCTACGAGCAGTACTTC.

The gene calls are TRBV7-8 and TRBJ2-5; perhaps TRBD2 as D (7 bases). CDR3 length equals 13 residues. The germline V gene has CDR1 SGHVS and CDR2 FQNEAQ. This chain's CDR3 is CGVTRGQGETQYF. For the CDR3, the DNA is TGTGGCGTGACGCGGGGGCAAGGGGAGACCCAGTACTTC.

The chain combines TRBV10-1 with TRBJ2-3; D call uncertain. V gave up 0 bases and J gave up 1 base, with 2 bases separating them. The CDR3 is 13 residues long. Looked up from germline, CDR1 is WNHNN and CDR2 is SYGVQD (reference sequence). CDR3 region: CASSESGTDTQYF. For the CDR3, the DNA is TGCGCCAGCAGTGAGTCCGGCACAGATACGCAGTATTTT.

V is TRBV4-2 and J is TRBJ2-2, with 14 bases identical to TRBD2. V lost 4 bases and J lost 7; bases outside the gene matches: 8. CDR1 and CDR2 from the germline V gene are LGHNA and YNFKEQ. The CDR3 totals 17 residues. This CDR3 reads CASSPGLAGGIGGELFF. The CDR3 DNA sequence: TGTGCCAGCAGCCCCGGACTAGCGGGGGGAATAGGCGGGGAGCTGTTTTTT.

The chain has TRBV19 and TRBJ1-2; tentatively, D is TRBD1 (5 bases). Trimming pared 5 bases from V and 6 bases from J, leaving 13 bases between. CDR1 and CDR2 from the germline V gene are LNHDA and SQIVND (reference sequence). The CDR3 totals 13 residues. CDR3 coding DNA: TGTGCCAGTAGTCCTACAGGAGGGAATGGCTACACCTTC. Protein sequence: CASSPTGGNGYTF.